This TCR beta chain stems from a study of regulatory T cells in long-lasting Graves disease. Turning to the study itself: The study enrolled newly diagnosed Graves' patients on antithyroid drugs under 3 months.

Relying on iRepertoire HTBI primers and Arm-PCR of CDR3 regions, the team built TCR beta libraries. Using its own MiXCR run on the multiplex PCR reads, TCRdb lists one record per CDR3 protein. This table holds about 460,000 distinct CDR3 sequences, around 13% found once. Time point of the sample: newly diagnosed GD, antithyroid drugs for less than 3 months. Extracted RNA from PBMCs served as the source of the TCR library. This CDR3 has 15 amino acids. Germline CDR1 reads DFQATT; CDR2 reads SNEGSKA (reference sequence). The V segment lost 0 bases and the J segment 8 bases; nucleotides outside the gene matches: 4. The data also belong to a second study, concerning T cells in Graves' hyperthyroidism and ophthalmopathy. That publication notes: A 13 V-J model separated ophthalmopathy from stable hyperthyroidism.

The chain uses TRBV20-1 and TRBJ2-1, with 13 positions matching TRBD2. The sample consisted of peripheral blood mononuclear cells (PBMCs), taken at new diagnosis, from a patient treated with antithyroid drugs. This receptor was taken from a woman aged 50 to 60 with Graves disease. The CDR3 coding sequence is TGCAGTGCTAGAGATCGGACTAGCGGGAGCGATGAGCAGTTCTTC. This encodes CSARDRTSGSDEQFF.